A selection of T cell receptor beta chains follows, all from one sample in a study of PD-1 blockade in classical Hodgkin lymphoma. Generated by immunoSEQ multiplex PCR, the TCRdb table keeps only in-frame clones and is missing some. The sample holds 25,000 to 30,000 clones, over 80% seen once. This sample comprised peripheral blood mononuclear cells (PBMCs), obtained before the second cycle of nivolumab. The receptors derive from a human donor with classical Hodgkin lymphoma. The CDR3 runs from the conserved cysteine through the conserved F or W. A D gene is named only where the DNA matches it firmly. Only part of the rows carry a size: once, few, many, or a class if the clone is expanded.

d_call j_call v_call clone_size cdr3_nt cdr3_aa
NA TRBJ1-1 TRBV30 once TGTGCCTGGAGTGTAGCTGGGCCTGCGACTGAAGCTTTCTTT CAWSVAGPATEAFF
TRBD1 TRBJ2-3 TRBV4-3 NA TGCGCCAGCAGCCAAGATAGCAGGGGGGATACGCAGTATTTT CASSQDSRGDTQYF
TRBD1 TRBJ1-4 TRBV5-1 once TGCGCCAGCAGCTTAACCCTCCGGGACAGGGATGAAAAACTGTTTTTT CASSLTLRDRDEKLFF
NA TRBJ2-1 TRBV10-3 NA TGTGCCATCAGTGAAAATGTGGCAGGGTTCTCCTACAATGAGCAGTTCTTC CAISENVAGFSYNEQFF
TRBD1 TRBJ1-4 TRBV2 NA TGTGCCAGCAGTGGACAGGGCAGTAATGAAAAACTGTTTTTT CASSGQGSNEKLFF
NA TRBJ2-5 TRBV15 once TGTGCCACCAGCAGAGGGGATCGGGAGACCCAGTACTTC CATSRGDRETQYF
TRBD1 TRBJ2-2 TRBV25-1 NA TGTGCCAGCAGTGAAGACAGGGGCCAGAACACCGGGGAGCTGTTTTTT CASSEDRGQNTGELFF
TRBD1 TRBJ1-6 TRBV4-2 NA TGTGCCAGCAGCCCTAGGACAGGGGGAACGGATTCACCCCTCCACTTT CASSPRTGGTDSPLHF
TRBD1 TRBJ2-7 TRBV14 NA TGTGCCAGCCAGAGGACAGGGGGCTACGAGCAGTACTTC CASQRTGGYEQYF
TRBD2 TRBJ2-7 TRBV29-1 few TGCAGCGTTGAATTTGGTAGCGGGACCTACGAGCAGTACTTC CSVEFGSGTYEQYF
NA TRBJ2-2 TRBV28 NA TGTGCCAGCAGCTCTCCGGGGGCCACCGGGGAGCTGTTTTTT CASSSPGATGELFF
NA TRBJ2-1 TRBV11-3 NA TGTGCCAGCAGTCCCGACGGGAGCTCCTACAATGAGCAGTTCTTC CASSPDGSSYNEQFF
TRBD2 TRBJ2-1 TRBV18 NA TGTGCCAGCTCACCGAGCGGGAATTCGAATGAGCAGTTCTTC CASSPSGNSNEQFF
TRBD2 TRBJ2-5 TRBV27 NA TGTGCCAGCAGAGACACGACTAGCGGGATCCAAGAGACCCAGTACTTC CASRDTTSGIQETQYF
NA TRBJ1-6 TRBV4-3 NA TGCGCCAGCAGCCAAGGCTTAGTAGGGTTAGATTCACCCCTCCACTTT CASSQGLVGLDSPLHF
NA TRBJ2-2 TRBV4-3 NA TGCGCCAGCAGCCAACGACTCAGGAACACCGGGGAGCTGTTTTTT CASSQRLRNTGELFF
NA TRBJ2-7 TRBV2 NA TGTGCCAGCAGCGAGAGCCGGGACGGGCTCTACGAGCAGTACTTC CASSESRDGLYEQYF
TRBD1 TRBJ2-2 TRBV6-5 NA TGTGCCAGCAAACCGGACAGGGAAGGAACCGGGGAGCTGTTTTTT CASKPDREGTGELFF
NA TRBJ1-6 TRBV4-2 NA TGTGCCAGCAGCCAAGTGACGGGGGACGGTGGTTCACCCCTCCACTTT CASSQVTGDGGSPLHF
NA TRBJ2-3 TRBV29-1 NA TGCAGCGTTGAATATTTCGGGGCCCCTTCCGATACGCAGTATTTT CSVEYFGAPSDTQYF
TRBD1 TRBJ2-7 TRBV4-2 NA TGTGCCAGCAGCCAGGAGCCCGGGACAGGGGAGGACGAGCAGTACTTC CASSQEPGTGEDEQYF
NA TRBJ2-6 TRBV4-1 NA TGCGCCAGCAGCCACACAGGGCCTGGGGCCAACGTCCTGACTTTC CASSHTGPGANVLTF
NA TRBJ1-1 TRBV7-9 NA TGTGCCAGCAGCTTAGAAGCGAACACTGAAGCTTTCTTT CASSLEANTEAFF
NA TRBJ1-2 TRBV28 NA TGTGCCAGCAGTTCACGGGGGCGCTATGGCTACACCTTC CASSSRGRYGYTF
NA TRBJ2-7 TRBV7-9 NA TGTGCCAGCAGCTCCCCCGGGTTCCCCAGAGACTCCTACGAGCAGTACTTC CASSSPGFPRDSYEQYF
NA TRBJ2-4 TRBV29-1 NA TGCAGCGTTGAAGGGGACACCCCGAACATTCAGTACTTC CSVEGDTPNIQYF